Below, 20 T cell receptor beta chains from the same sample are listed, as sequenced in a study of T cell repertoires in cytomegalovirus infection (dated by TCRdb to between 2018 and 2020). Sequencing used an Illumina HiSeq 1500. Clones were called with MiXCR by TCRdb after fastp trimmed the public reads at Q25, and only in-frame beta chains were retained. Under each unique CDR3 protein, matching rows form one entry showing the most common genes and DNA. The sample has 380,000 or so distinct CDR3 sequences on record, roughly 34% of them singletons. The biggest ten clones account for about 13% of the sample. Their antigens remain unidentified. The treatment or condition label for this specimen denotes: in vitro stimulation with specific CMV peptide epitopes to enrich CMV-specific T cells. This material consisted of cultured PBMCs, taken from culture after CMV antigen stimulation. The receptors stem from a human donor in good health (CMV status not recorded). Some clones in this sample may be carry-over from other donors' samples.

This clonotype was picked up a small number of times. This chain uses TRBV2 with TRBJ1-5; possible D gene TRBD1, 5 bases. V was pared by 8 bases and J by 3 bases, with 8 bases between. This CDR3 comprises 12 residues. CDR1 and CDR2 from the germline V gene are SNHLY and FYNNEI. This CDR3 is CASGGNNQPQHF. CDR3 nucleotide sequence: TGTGCCAGCGGGGGGAACAATCAGCCCCAGCATTTT.

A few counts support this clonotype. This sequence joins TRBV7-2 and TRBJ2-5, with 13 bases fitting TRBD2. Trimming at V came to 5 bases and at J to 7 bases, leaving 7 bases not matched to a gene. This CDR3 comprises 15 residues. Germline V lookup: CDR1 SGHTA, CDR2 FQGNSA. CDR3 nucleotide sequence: TGTGCCAGCAGCGGCGGACTAGCGGGAGTTGCGACCCAGTACTTC. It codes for CASSGGLAGVATQYF. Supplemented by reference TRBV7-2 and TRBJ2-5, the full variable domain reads GAGVSQSPSNKVTEKGKDVELRCDPISGHTALYWYRQSLGQGLEFLIYFQGNSAPDKSGLPSDRFSAERTGGSVSTLTIQRTQQEDSAVYLCASSGGLAGVATQYFGPGTRLLVL.

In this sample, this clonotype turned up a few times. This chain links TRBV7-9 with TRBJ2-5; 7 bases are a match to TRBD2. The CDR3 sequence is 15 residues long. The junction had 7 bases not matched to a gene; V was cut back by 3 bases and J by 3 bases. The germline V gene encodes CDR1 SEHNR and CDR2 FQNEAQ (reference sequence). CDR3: CASSFWGGFEETQYF. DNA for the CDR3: TGTGCCAGCAGCTTCTGGGGAGGGTTTGAAGAGACCCAGTACTTC.

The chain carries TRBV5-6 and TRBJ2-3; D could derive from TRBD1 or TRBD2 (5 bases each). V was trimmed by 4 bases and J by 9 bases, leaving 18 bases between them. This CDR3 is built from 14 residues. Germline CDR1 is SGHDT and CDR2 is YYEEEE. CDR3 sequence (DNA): TGTGCCAGCAGCCAAAACCGGGGCGGTAAGACGCAGTATTTT. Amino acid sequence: CASSQNRGGKTQYF.

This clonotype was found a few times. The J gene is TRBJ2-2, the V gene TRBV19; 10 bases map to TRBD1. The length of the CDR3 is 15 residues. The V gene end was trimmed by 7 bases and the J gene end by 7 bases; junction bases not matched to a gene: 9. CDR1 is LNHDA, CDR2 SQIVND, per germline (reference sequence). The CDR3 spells CASKLGTGDVGELFF. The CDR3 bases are TGTGCCAGTAAACTCGGGACAGGGGACGTCGGGGAGCTGTTTTTT.

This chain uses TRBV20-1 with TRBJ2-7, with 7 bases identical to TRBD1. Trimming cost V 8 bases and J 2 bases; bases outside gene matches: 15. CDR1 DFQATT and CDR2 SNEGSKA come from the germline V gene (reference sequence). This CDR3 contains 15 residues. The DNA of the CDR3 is TGCAGTACCCCTCCCAGACAGGGCGAAGCCTACGAGCAGTACTTC. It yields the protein CSTPPRQGEAYEQYF.

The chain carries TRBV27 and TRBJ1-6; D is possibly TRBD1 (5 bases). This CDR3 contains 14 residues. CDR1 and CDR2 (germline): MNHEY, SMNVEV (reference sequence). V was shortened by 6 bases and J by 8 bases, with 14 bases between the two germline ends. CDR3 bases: TGTGCCAGCAGGCCGAGCGGGGGGTATTCACCCCTCCACTTT. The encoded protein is CASRPSGGYSPLHF.

In DNA form, the CDR3 reads TGTGCCAGCAGAACGGGACACACGAACACTGAAGCTTTCTTT. Translation: CASRTGHTNTEAFF. The J gene is TRBJ1-1, the V gene TRBV6-5; TRBD1 might be the D (6 bases). Trimming took 6 bases from V and 1 from J, leaving 12 bases between them. CDR3 length equals 14 residues. Germline V gives CDR1 MNHEY, CDR2 SVGAGI.

CDR3: CSARGPTEQYF. CDR3 nucleotides: TGCAGTGCTAGAGGTCCCACCGAGCAGTACTTC. The chain links TRBV20-1 to TRBJ2-7; no reliable D call. The CDR3 is 11 residues long. V lost 1 base and J lost 6, with 7 bases in between. Germline V lookup: CDR1 DFQATT, CDR2 SNEGSKA (reference sequence).

The CDR3 bases are TGCGCCAGCAGCCAGAACAGGGGTTTGAATGTGAACACTGAAGCTTTCTTT. As protein: CASSQNRGLNVNTEAFF. This chain uses TRBV5-1 with TRBJ1-1, with 7 bases that match TRBD1. Trimming cost V 4 bases and J 0 bases; bases outside gene matches: 12. Germline values: CDR1 SGHRS, CDR2 YFSETQ. The CDR3 contains 17 residues.

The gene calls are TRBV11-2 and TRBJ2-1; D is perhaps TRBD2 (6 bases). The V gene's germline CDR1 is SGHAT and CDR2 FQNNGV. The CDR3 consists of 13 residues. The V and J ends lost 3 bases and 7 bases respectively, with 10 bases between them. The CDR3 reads CASSLQRVNEQFF. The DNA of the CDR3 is TGTGCCAGCAGCTTGCAGCGGGTTAATGAGCAGTTCTTC. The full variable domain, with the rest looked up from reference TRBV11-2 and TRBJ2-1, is EAGVAQSPRYKIIEKRQSVAFWCNPISGHATLYWYQQILGQGPKLLIQFQNNGVVDDSQLPKDRFSAERLKGVDSTLKIQPAKLEDSAVYLCASSLQRVNEQFFGPGTRLTVL.

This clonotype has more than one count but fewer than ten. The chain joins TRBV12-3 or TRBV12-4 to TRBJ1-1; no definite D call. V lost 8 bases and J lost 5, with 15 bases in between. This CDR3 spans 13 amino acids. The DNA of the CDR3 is TGTGCCAGCCTCCCCAACTATGGGACTGAAGCTTTCTTT. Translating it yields CASLPNYGTEAFF.

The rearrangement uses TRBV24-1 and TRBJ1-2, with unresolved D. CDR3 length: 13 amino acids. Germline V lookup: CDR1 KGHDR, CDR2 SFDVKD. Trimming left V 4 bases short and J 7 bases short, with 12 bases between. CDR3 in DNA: TGTGCCACCAGTGAAAATATGGCGGCTGGCTACACCTTC. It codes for CATSENMAAGYTF.

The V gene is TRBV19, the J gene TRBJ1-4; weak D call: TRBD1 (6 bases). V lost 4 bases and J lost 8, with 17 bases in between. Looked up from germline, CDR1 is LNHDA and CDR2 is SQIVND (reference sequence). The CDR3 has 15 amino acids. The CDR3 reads CASSRDRQVGEKLFF. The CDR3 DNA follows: TGTGCCAGTAGTAGAGATAGACAGGTTGGGGAAAAACTGTTTTTT.

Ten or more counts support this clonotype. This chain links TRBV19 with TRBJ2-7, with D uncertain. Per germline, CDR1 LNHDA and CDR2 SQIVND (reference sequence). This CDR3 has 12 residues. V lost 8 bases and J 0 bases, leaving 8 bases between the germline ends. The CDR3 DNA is TGTGCCAGTCATGGACCCTCCTACGAGCAGTACTTC. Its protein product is CASHGPSYEQYF.

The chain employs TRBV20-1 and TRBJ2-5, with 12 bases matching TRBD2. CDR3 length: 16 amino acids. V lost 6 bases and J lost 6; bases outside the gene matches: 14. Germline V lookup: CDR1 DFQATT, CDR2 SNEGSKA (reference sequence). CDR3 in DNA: TGCAGTGCGAATGGACTAGCGGGAATAGGGCGGAAGACCCAGTACTTC. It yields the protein CSANGLAGIGRKTQYF.

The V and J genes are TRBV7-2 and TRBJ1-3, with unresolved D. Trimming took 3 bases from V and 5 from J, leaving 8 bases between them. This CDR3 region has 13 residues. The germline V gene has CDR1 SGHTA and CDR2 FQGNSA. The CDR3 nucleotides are TGTGCCAGCAGCTTGTCCTTCCGAAACACCATATATTTT. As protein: CASSLSFRNTIYF. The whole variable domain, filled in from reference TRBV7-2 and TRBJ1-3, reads GAGVSQSPSNKVTEKGKDVELRCDPISGHTALYWYRQSLGQGLEFLIYFQGNSAPDKSGLPSDRFSAERTGGSVSTLTIQRTQQEDSAVYLCASSLSFRNTIYFGEGSWLTVV.

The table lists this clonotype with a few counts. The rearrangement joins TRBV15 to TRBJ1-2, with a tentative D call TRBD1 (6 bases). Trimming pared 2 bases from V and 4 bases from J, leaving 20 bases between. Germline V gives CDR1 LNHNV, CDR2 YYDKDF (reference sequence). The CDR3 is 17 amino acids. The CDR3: CATSRTPQGLIRYGYTF. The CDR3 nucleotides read TGTGCCACCAGCAGAACCCCACAGGGATTGATACGCTATGGCTACACCTTC.

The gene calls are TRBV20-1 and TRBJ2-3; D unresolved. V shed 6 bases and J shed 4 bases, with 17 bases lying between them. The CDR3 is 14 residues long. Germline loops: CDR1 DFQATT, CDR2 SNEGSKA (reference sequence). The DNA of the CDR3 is TGCAGTGCCAGTAGCATTTCGACTTCAGATACGCAGTATTTT. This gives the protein CSASSISTSDTQYF.

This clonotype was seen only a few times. The CDR3 sequence is CASSLTGGEYGYTF. The CDR3 coding sequence is TGTGCCAGCAGCTTGACAGGGGGCGAATATGGCTACACCTTC. V and J are TRBV7-8 and TRBJ1-2; 10 bases line up with TRBD1. The CDR3 totals 14 residues. The V gene's germline CDR1 is SGHVS and CDR2 FQNEAQ. Losses at the gene ends were 3 bases for V and 5 bases for J; bases not matched to a gene: 3.